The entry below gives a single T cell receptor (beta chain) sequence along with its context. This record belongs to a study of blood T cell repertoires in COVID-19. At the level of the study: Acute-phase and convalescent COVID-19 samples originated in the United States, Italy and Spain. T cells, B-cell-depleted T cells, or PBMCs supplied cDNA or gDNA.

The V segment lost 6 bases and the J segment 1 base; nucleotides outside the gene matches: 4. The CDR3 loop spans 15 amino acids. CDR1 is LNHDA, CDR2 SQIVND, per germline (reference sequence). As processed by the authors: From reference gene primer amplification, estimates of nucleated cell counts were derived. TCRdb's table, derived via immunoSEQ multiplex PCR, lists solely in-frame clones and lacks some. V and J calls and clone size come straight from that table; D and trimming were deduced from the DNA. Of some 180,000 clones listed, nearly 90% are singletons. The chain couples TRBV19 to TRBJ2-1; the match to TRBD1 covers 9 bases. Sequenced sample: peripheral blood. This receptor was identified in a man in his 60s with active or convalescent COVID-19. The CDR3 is CASSSDRGSYNEQFF. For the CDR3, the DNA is TGTGCCAGTAGCTCAGACAGGGGGTCCTACAATGAGCAGTTCTTC. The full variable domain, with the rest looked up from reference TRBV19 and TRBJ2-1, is DGGITQSPKYLFRKEGQNVTLSCEQNLNHDAMYWYRQDPGQGLRLIYYSQIVNDFQKGDIAEGYSVSREKKESFPLTVTSAQKNPTAFYLCASSSDRGSYNEQFFGPGTRLTVL.